The rows below give T cell receptor beta chains drawn from one sample of a study of immune cell composition in non-small cell lung cancer. Clones were sequenced by immunoSEQ multiplex PCR, and TCRdb holds only the in-frame ones, with some missing. The sample carries about 7,500 clones, 65% to 75% recorded once. The specimen sequenced was lung tumor tissue. The receptors derive from a human donor with non-small cell lung cancer. Both conserved end residues are part of each CDR3. The order of the fields is J gene, V gene, clone size, D gene, CDR3 DNA, CDR3 protein. D genes are given only for firm matches. Some rows have no size entry. The others give once, few or many, or a class for an expanded clone.

J gene: TRBJ2-3; V gene: TRBV7-3; clone size: -; D gene: TRBD1; CDR3 DNA: TGTGCCAGCAGCCCCGACAGGGTCGCAGATACGCAGTATTTT; CDR3 protein: CASSPDRVADTQYF
J gene: TRBJ1-2; V gene: TRBV7-9; clone size: few; D gene: -; CDR3 DNA: TGTGCCAGCAGCTTACGCGCGGCGGACTATGGCTACACCTTC; CDR3 protein: CASSLRAADYGYTF
J gene: TRBJ2-3; V gene: TRBV30; clone size: -; D gene: -; CDR3 DNA: TGTGCCTGGGTTAAACTAGGAACGGCAGATACGCAGTATTTT; CDR3 protein: CAWVKLGTADTQYF
J gene: TRBJ2-2; V gene: TRBV5-1; clone size: -; D gene: TRBD2; CDR3 DNA: TGCGCCAGCAGCGGCGGGGGGATGGGATCGACGGCTCGCACCGGGGAGCTGTTTTTT; CDR3 protein: CASSGGGMGSTARTGELFF
J gene: TRBJ2-2; V gene: TRBV5-6; clone size: -; D gene: -; CDR3 DNA: TGTGCCAGCAGCCCTCTTCCCGGGAACACCGGGGAGCTGTTTTTT; CDR3 protein: CASSPLPGNTGELFF
J gene: TRBJ1-1; V gene: TRBV19; clone size: -; D gene: -; CDR3 DNA: TGTGCCAGTACCCCGGAGGGAACAGTAGGATCTGTGAACACTGAAGCTTTCTTT; CDR3 protein: CASTPEGTVGSVNTEAFF
J gene: TRBJ2-1; V gene: TRBV6-1; clone size: -; D gene: TRBD1; CDR3 DNA: TGTGCCACAAGACCCCCACAGGGGGCGCGTGAGCAGTTCTTC; CDR3 protein: CATRPPQGAREQFF
J gene: TRBJ2-7; V gene: TRBV14; clone size: -; D gene: -; CDR3 DNA: TGTGCCAGCAGCCAAGACCCCGACGGGGCCTACGAGCAGTACTTC; CDR3 protein: CASSQDPDGAYEQYF
J gene: TRBJ2-2; V gene: TRBV5-1; clone size: -; D gene: -; CDR3 DNA: TGCGCCAGCAGCACCCCCAGGTTCCGGGAGCTGTTTTTT; CDR3 protein: CASSTPRFRELFF
J gene: TRBJ2-5; V gene: TRBV15; clone size: -; D gene: -; CDR3 DNA: TGTGCCACCAGCAGCCATGGCGGGGCGTTCCAAGAGACCCAGTACTTC; CDR3 protein: CATSSHGGAFQETQYF
J gene: TRBJ2-5; V gene: TRBV6-4; clone size: once; D gene: -; CDR3 DNA: TGTGCCAGCACGGTCCGACAGGGGAGGGGGGAGACCCAGTACTTC; CDR3 protein: CASTVRQGRGETQYF
J gene: TRBJ1-2; V gene: TRBV27; clone size: -; D gene: TRBD1; CDR3 DNA: TGTGCCAGCAGTTTATCGAAGGGGGCTCTCGGCTACACCTTC; CDR3 protein: CASSLSKGALGYTF
J gene: TRBJ2-7; V gene: TRBV10-1; clone size: -; D gene: TRBD1; CDR3 DNA: TGCGCCAGCAGTGAGAGTTCAGGGGGTTCCTACGAGCAGTACTTC; CDR3 protein: CASSESSGGSYEQYF
J gene: TRBJ2-3; V gene: TRBV9; clone size: -; D gene: -; CDR3 DNA: TGTGCCAGCAGCCCCGGGGGATACACAGATACGCAGTATTTT; CDR3 protein: CASSPGGYTDTQYF
J gene: TRBJ2-5; V gene: TRBV7-9; clone size: -; D gene: TRBD2; CDR3 DNA: TGTGCCAGCAGCGAACCAACTAGCGGCGGGTTACCCCAGTACTTC; CDR3 protein: CASSEPTSGGLPQYF
J gene: TRBJ2-5; V gene: TRBV5-1; clone size: -; D gene: TRBD2; CDR3 DNA: TGCGCCAGCAGCTTGGAGCGGGGGCCTCTCTGGGAGACCCAGTACTTC; CDR3 protein: CASSLERGPLWETQYF
J gene: TRBJ1-6; V gene: TRBV6-1; clone size: few; D gene: -; CDR3 DNA: TGTGCCAGCAGTCTGCGACAGCCACCCATTATGGACTTT; CDR3 protein: CASSLRQPPIMDF
J gene: TRBJ2-1; V gene: TRBV19; clone size: -; D gene: TRBD1; CDR3 DNA: TGTGCCAGTAGTATGACGGGACAGGGTATTTGGAATGAGCAGTTCTTC; CDR3 protein: CASSMTGQGIWNEQFF
J gene: TRBJ2-1; V gene: TRBV7-9; clone size: -; D gene: -; CDR3 DNA: TGTGCCAGCAGCTTAAAGGGGGGGGACAGGGAGCAGTTCTTC; CDR3 protein: CASSLKGGDREQFF
J gene: TRBJ2-5; V gene: TRBV29-1; clone size: -; D gene: -; CDR3 DNA: TGCAGCGTCCGACACGCGCAAATGGAGACCCAGTACTTC; CDR3 protein: CSVRHAQMETQYF
J gene: TRBJ1-6; V gene: TRBV2; clone size: -; D gene: -; CDR3 DNA: TGTGCCAGCAGGCCTTCTCGGGGTGATAATTCACCCCTCCACTTT; CDR3 protein: CASRPSRGDNSPLHF
J gene: TRBJ2-7; V gene: TRBV4-2; clone size: -; D gene: -; CDR3 DNA: TGTGCCAGCAGCCTTCAGGGGAACGCCTACGAGCAGTACTTC; CDR3 protein: CASSLQGNAYEQYF
J gene: TRBJ1-1; V gene: TRBV7-3; clone size: -; D gene: -; CDR3 DNA: TGTGCCAGCAGTCTACTCTCAACGACTGAAGCTTTCTTT; CDR3 protein: CASSLLSTTEAFF
J gene: TRBJ1-1; V gene: TRBV29-1; clone size: -; D gene: -; CDR3 DNA: TGCAGCGCCGCTGTCGGCCGGGGGACCATGAACACTGAAGCTTTCTTT; CDR3 protein: CSAAVGRGTMNTEAFF
J gene: TRBJ2-1; V gene: TRBV7-9; clone size: -; D gene: -; CDR3 DNA: TGTGCCAGCAGCCACCCCAGGGGGGCTGGGTTCAATGAGCAGTTCTTC; CDR3 protein: CASSHPRGAGFNEQFF
J gene: TRBJ1-1; V gene: TRBV29-1; clone size: few; D gene: -; CDR3 DNA: TGCAGCGTTGAAGGTGCTGACATGGCCGAAGCTTTCTTT; CDR3 protein: CSVEGADMAEAFF
J gene: TRBJ2-4; V gene: TRBV28; clone size: -; D gene: TRBD1; CDR3 DNA: TGTGCCAGCAGCCCCCACAGGGGAGTCAAAAACATTCAGTACTTC; CDR3 protein: CASSPHRGVKNIQYF
J gene: TRBJ1-1; V gene: TRBV6-5; clone size: large; D gene: -; CDR3 DNA: TGTGCCAGCAAAATCGACAGCATGAACACTGAAGCTTTCTTT; CDR3 protein: CASKIDSMNTEAFF
J gene: TRBJ2-1; V gene: TRBV9; clone size: once; D gene: -; CDR3 DNA: TGTGCCAGCAGCCCTTTGGGGGCGTCCTACAATGAGCAGTTCTTC; CDR3 protein: CASSPLGASYNEQFF
J gene: TRBJ2-3; V gene: TRBV10-1; clone size: -; D gene: -; CDR3 DNA: TGCGCCAGCAGTGAGACGCTGACAGACACAGATACGCAGTATTTT; CDR3 protein: CASSETLTDTDTQYF
J gene: TRBJ1-1; V gene: TRBV11-3; clone size: few; D gene: -; CDR3 DNA: TGTGCCAGCAGCTTAGGCTCAGGGCACGAAGCTTTCTTT; CDR3 protein: CASSLGSGHEAFF
J gene: TRBJ1-6; V gene: TRBV7-8; clone size: few; D gene: -; CDR3 DNA: TGTGCCAGCAGCTTAGACGGTTATAATTCACCCCTCCACTTT; CDR3 protein: CASSLDGYNSPLHF
J gene: TRBJ2-7; V gene: TRBV6-1; clone size: -; D gene: TRBD1; CDR3 DNA: TGTGCCAGCAGTGAAAGGGGGCGCGAGCAGTACTTC; CDR3 protein: CASSERGREQYF
J gene: TRBJ2-4; V gene: TRBV19; clone size: few; D gene: -; CDR3 DNA: TGTGCCAGTAGTATCCCAGGTCCTCGTAACATTCAGTACTTC; CDR3 protein: CASSIPGPRNIQYF
J gene: TRBJ1-2; V gene: TRBV9; clone size: -; D gene: -; CDR3 DNA: TGTGCCAGCAGGGACAGTAGTGGCTACACCTTC; CDR3 protein: CASRDSSGYTF
J gene: TRBJ2-7; V gene: TRBV10-3; clone size: -; D gene: TRBD1; CDR3 DNA: TGTGCCATCCCAGGGGGACAGACTTTTGGGCAGTACTTC; CDR3 protein: CAIPGGQTFGQYF
J gene: TRBJ2-7; V gene: TRBV7-6; clone size: -; D gene: TRBD2; CDR3 DNA: TGTGCCAGCAGCCCCTTGACTAGCGGTCGGGAGCAGTACTTC; CDR3 protein: CASSPLTSGREQYF
J gene: TRBJ2-7; V gene: TRBV18; clone size: -; D gene: -; CDR3 DNA: TGTGCCAGCTCCCCAAGGGGCTCCCACGAGCAGTACTTC; CDR3 protein: CASSPRGSHEQYF
J gene: TRBJ1-2; V gene: TRBV6-1; clone size: -; D gene: -; CDR3 DNA: TGTGCCAGCACCCCATCGGGAGGCAGCTATGGCTACACCTTC; CDR3 protein: CASTPSGGSYGYTF
J gene: TRBJ1-5; V gene: TRBV10-2; clone size: -; D gene: TRBD1; CDR3 DNA: TGCGCCAGCAGTGAGTTGTCAGGGGGCGTTGATCAGCCCCAGCATTTT; CDR3 protein: CASSELSGGVDQPQHF
J gene: TRBJ2-7; V gene: TRBV5-1; clone size: once; D gene: TRBD2; CDR3 DNA: TGCGCCAGCAGCTTGGCGGGACTAGCGGCGTCCTACGAGCAGTACTTC; CDR3 protein: CASSLAGLAASYEQYF
J gene: TRBJ1-2; V gene: TRBV20-1; clone size: medium-sized; D gene: -; CDR3 DNA: TGCAGTGCCCCCCGCGATGGCTACACCTTC; CDR3 protein: CSAPRDGYTF
J gene: TRBJ1-4; V gene: TRBV5-1; clone size: -; D gene: TRBD1; CDR3 DNA: TGCGCCAGCAGCGACGTTGACAGGGCCTCAACTAATGAAAAACTGTTTTTT; CDR3 protein: CASSDVDRASTNEKLFF
J gene: TRBJ2-5; V gene: TRBV7-2; clone size: few; D gene: -; CDR3 DNA: TGTGCCAGCAGCCCAGGAAAGTACCAAGAGACCCAGTACTTC; CDR3 protein: CASSPGKYQETQYF
J gene: TRBJ2-3; V gene: TRBV10-3; clone size: -; D gene: TRBD1; CDR3 DNA: TGTGCCATCAGCCCGGGACAGCTCACAGATACGCAGTATTTT; CDR3 protein: CAISPGQLTDTQYF
J gene: TRBJ1-1; V gene: TRBV15; clone size: -; D gene: -; CDR3 DNA: TGTGCCACCCGCGGTGAAGGGGAAGACACTGAAGCTTTCTTT; CDR3 protein: CATRGEGEDTEAFF
J gene: TRBJ2-5; V gene: TRBV5-4; clone size: -; D gene: -; CDR3 DNA: TGTGCCAGCGGAGGGGCTAACTTCGGGGGGACCCAGTACTTC; CDR3 protein: CASGGANFGGTQYF
J gene: TRBJ2-1; V gene: TRBV10-1; clone size: few; D gene: TRBD2; CDR3 DNA: TGCGCCAGCAGTGCGGGACTAGCGGTCGGTGAGCAGTTCTTC; CDR3 protein: CASSAGLAVGEQFF